This T cell receptor beta chain was sequenced for a study of cytomegalovirus exposure and HLA in healthy donors (dated by TCRdb to the late 2010s). In terms of the full investigation: In an earlier analysis of some 550 of the donors, 276 Gb of sequence data and about 110 million unique TCR beta sequences from approximately 180 million T cells were reported. A later genetic analysis took genome-wide SNP genotypes for about 65% of the 666 donors and used that subset as a discovery cohort. Roughly 5 DR-DQ haplotypes were treated as single units for association and clustering because of strong linkage in the cohort. In an earlier analysis of 587 of the donors, high-throughput TCR beta sequencing was used to judge whether each TCR beta V gene segment behaved as functional or pseudogenic. A later analysis re-analyzed previously published TCR beta repertoires from 666 donors and added high-resolution HLA genotyping to study TCR occurrence patterns. The aim of the study was to test whether cataloging public T cell receptors could identify signatures of past pathogen exposure. Of the 300 to 400 genotyped donors, roughly 85% fell in the genetic ancestry cluster associated with self-reported Caucasian donors. Every repertoire in the discovery cohort had been generated on one and the same sequencing platform. An early release that covered fewer than 750 HLA-typed donors contained about 300 gigabases of sequencing data and around 80 million unique TCR sequences. In the later analysis, no new phenotypic data were used to find candidate immune exposures; instead, reliance was placed on TCR beta sequences and their occurrence across donors. HLA typing included class I and class II loci at four-digit resolution. The number of typed donors differed by locus: about 629-640 for A, B, C, DRB1 and DQB1; 522 for DQA1; some 610 for DPA1; and around 450 for DPB1. Among roughly 370 genotyped donors of the cohort, an average of approximately 240,000 unique TCR beta nucleotide sequences were sequenced per donor, around a sixth of them non-productive. The study combined high-throughput TCR immunosequencing, statistical association of individual TCRs with disease status, and machine learning to predict cytomegalovirus infection status. In addition to the first cohort of hundreds of subjects, a separate validation cohort of 130 or so different subjects was used. The study profiled the T cell repertoires of 500 to 800 subjects by immunosequencing and related them to cytomegalovirus serostatus. Donor age, sex, ethnicity and CMV serostatus were compiled alongside the repertoire data. What the research found in general, with its limitations: The classifier was reported to diagnose cytomegalovirus status with high specificity and sensitivity in both the original cohort and the validation cohort. In an earlier analysis of approximately 590 of the donors, most TCR beta V segments appeared in productive rearrangements about 87% or about 30% of the time, broadly matching IMGT annotations. A later genetic analysis associated a missense DCLRE1C variant with V-gene and J-gene trimming of TCR beta chains, and an independent cohort replicated the association. Assigning TCR associations to individual alleles was difficult when HLA alleles, especially DR and DQ, strongly co-occurred. Some IMGT-functional V segments, including TRBV6-2 and TRBV6-3, could not be distinguished by the 87-base-pair reads and were therefore excluded. In vitro tests confirmed that a few of the cytomegalovirus-associated TCR beta chains recognize cytomegalovirus antigens. While some public TCRs were present in many individuals, most TCR sequences turned up only very rarely across donors. The study listed 150 to 200 TCR beta chains as associated with cytomegalovirus. A further reported finding was that TCR beta sequences accurately predicted the HLA-A and HLA-B alleles for most subjects in the first cohort. According to a later analysis, parvovirus B19, influenza, CMV and Epstein-Barr virus appeared linked to several top co-occurrence clusters. Specific HLA alleles were associated with about 17,000 TCR beta sequences at a false discovery rate of 0.05 in a later analysis. Correlated functional status among segregating V segments might reflect linkage disequilibrium, but an unknown experimental factor could not be ruled out. In a later analysis, TCR association rates were found to vary across HLA loci, with the most associated TCRs seen for DRB1 alleles and the fewest for HLA-C alleles. In this cohort, only TCR beta chains were sequenced, and detectable features were limited by the absence of alpha or paired-chain data. Sequencing depth was assumed to be roughly uniform across donors in the presence/absence analyses, though that assumption may not hold. A cluster of highly shared sequence variants was judged likely to be a technical artifact of the sequencing pipeline. Because some donors lacked HLA typing at each locus, the association tests relied only on the typed subset. Fewer than 20 rarely observed V segments, including chromosome 9 orphons, were excluded from the earlier analysis of about 600 of the donors because counts were too low. In a later genetic analysis, fewer N-insertions in productive TCRs were reported among donors in an Asian-associated ancestry cluster than the approximately 670-donor mean. In a later analysis, HLA-associated TCR beta chains were found to be more clonally expanded and to have lower generation probabilities than equally common non-associated chains. Most CMV-associated TCR beta chains appeared to be HLA-restricted in a later analysis, and the HLA associations seemed to be driven largely by CMV exposure. The authors suggested that the approach could potentially be extended to other disease states and immunological phenotypes. The only immune exposure information available for the cohort was CMV serostatus.

Receptor libraries were prepared by the immunoSEQ multiplex PCR assay. A mixture of 60 forward primers for TCR Vbeta segments and 13 reverse primers for TCR Jbeta segments was used in the multiplex PCR. The CDR3 region of rearranged TCR beta genes was amplified from genomic DNA with a multiplex PCR assay. Amplified TCR beta libraries were sequenced as 87-base-pair reads on the Illumina HiSeq System. The authors' analysis ran thus. In a later analysis, roughly 80 million unique TCR beta chains were counted across the 500 to 850 repertoires, and around 10 million of these chains were shared by at least two donors. Raw reads were error-corrected and collapsed into unique sequences with a nearest-neighbor algorithm that merged closely related sequences to remove PCR and sequencing errors. V, D and J gene segments were assigned by aligning CDR3 sequences to IMGT reference sequences. Each retained sequence needed at least a six-nucleotide match to both a V gene segment and a J gene segment. A rearrangement was called productive if the CDR3 had no stop codons and remained in frame with V and J, and every other rearrangement was called non-productive. Following IMGT convention, CDR3 was defined as the stretch from the second conserved V-encoded cysteine up to the conserved J-encoded phenylalanine. The earlier analysis of a few hundred of the donors excluded sequences that lacked an unambiguous match to a single V gene segment. An earlier analysis of fewer than 750 of the donors classified V segments as functional when productive rearrangements were above 56.7% and as segregating when the standard deviation between donors was above 5%. A statistical classification framework was developed to diagnose cytomegalovirus status using the catalog of TCR beta chain sequences. In a later analysis, TCR nucleotide sequences were compared against IMGT/GENE-DB human TR gene sequences so that V and J genes could be assigned. In a later analysis, CDR3 sequences and most-parsimonious VDJ recombination scenarios were assigned using the TCRdist pipeline. A later analysis defined each TCR beta chain by its CDR3 amino acid sequence plus V-gene family, and excluded reads lacking a unique V-gene family. As a way to deal with suspected cross-contamination and a sequencing artifact, a later analysis dropped hundreds of nucleotide sequences that were highly shared and had low generation probability. In a later analysis, a clonal expansion index was calculated for each public chain from normalized within-repertoire ranks of inferred template counts. A later analysis computed generation probabilities with a VDJ recombination model fitted to out-of-frame rearrangements, and checked the results against IGoR. A later analysis scored TCR-TCR, TCR-HLA and TCR-CMV co-occurrence with hypergeometric tests, applying a repertoire-size bias correction to TCR pairs. To estimate false discovery rates, a later analysis permuted the HLA or CMV assignments 20 times. A later analysis grouped co-occurring TCRs with DBSCAN, adding TCRdist sequence similarity when clustering within HLA-allele-positive subsets. For co-occurrence clustering, repertoires with fewer than 30,000 or more than 120,000 public chains were excluded, along with several repertoires with anomalous nucleotide sharing. Imported from immuneACCESS, the table was reduced by TCRdb to in-frame sequences with V and J called. These copies leave out some clones; in studies compared against another copy, an unresolved V gene accounts for under half, and the cause of the remainder is not known. V and J calls and clone size are those listed in that table; D and trimming were worked out from the DNA. The sample table shows about 110,000 clones, and 80% to 85% are seen once. The ten most abundant clones make up 6.9% of the sample.

Comments on this clone: Its antigen is unknown. Base quality data are lacking; no much larger clone is found one base away.

The cohort was made up of approximately 670 healthy bone marrow donors. Cohort members were all nominally healthy when sampled, although unrecorded immune exposures were likely present. The donor tested CMV seropositive and was one of the 289 seropositive cohort members. Every donor gave a peripheral blood sample, and the peripheral blood mononuclear cells from that sample were used for TCR beta sequencing. Genomic DNA extraction from the blood cell samples was performed with the Qiagen DNeasy Blood Extraction Kit. From the cysteine through the phenylalanine, the CDR3 covers 15 amino acids. This entry keeps only the CDR3 DNA: 45 bases, framed from base 1. Trimming at the junction amounts to 6 bases on V and 0 bases on J, and the germline ends lie 12 bases apart. CDR1 MNHNY and CDR2 SVGAGI are derived from the germline V gene (reference sequence).

The sequenced sample was PBMCs. The chain is assembled from TRBV6-6 and TRBJ2-1; the D gene assignment is ambiguous. This clonotype was sampled from a man aged 25-40 years in good health and CMV-seropositive. The DNA is as follows: TGTGCCAGCAGCCCGAGGATGGGCTCCTACAATGAGCAGTTCTTC. The resulting protein is CASSPRMGSYNEQFF.